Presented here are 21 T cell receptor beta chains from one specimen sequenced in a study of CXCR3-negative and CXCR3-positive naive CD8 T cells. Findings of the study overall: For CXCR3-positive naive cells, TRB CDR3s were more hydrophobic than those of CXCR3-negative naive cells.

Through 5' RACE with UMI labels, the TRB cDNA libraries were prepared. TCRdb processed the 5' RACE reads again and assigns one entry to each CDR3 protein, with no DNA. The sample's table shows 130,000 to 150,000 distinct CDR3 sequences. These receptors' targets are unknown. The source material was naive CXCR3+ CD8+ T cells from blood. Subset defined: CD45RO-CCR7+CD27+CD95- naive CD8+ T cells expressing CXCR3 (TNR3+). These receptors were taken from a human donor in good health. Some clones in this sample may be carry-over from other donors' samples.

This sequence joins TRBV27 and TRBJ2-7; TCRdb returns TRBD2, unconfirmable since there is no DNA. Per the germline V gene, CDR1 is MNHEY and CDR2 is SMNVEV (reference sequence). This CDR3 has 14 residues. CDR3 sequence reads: CASSPGPSAHEQYF.

Here the CDR3 reads CASSLRRAMTFEQFF. The V and J genes are TRBV27 and TRBJ2-1; no DNA is available, so the TRBD2 call from TCRdb remains unchecked. The CDR3 runs 15 residues. Germline V gives CDR1 MNHEY, CDR2 SMNVEV (reference sequence).

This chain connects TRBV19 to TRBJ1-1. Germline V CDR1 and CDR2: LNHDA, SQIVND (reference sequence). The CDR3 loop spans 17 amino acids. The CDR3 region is CASSNLKGKSSVLGAFF.

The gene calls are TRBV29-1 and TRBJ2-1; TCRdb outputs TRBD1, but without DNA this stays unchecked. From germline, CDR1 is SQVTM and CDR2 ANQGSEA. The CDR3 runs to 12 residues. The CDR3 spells CIGRQGFNEQFF.

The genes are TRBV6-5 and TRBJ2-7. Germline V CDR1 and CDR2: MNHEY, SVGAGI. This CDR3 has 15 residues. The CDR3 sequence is CASSYVSGRPYEQYF.

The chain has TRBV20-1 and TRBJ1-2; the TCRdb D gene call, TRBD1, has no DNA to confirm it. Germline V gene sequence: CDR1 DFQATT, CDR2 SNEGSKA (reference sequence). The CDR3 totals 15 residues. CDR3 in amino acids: CSARDIGTGSDGYTF.

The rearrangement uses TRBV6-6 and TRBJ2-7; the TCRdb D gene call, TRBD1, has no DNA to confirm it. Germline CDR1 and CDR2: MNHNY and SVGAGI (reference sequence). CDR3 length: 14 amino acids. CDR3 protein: CASSYSGTDYEQYF.

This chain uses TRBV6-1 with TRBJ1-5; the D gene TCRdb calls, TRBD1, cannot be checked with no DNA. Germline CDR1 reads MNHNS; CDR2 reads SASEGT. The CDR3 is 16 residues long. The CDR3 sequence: CASRERGTVDNQPQHF.

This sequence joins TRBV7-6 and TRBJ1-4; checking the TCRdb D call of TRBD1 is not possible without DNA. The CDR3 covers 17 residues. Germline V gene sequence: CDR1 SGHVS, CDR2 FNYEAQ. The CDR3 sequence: CASSLDFSAGGQEKLFF.

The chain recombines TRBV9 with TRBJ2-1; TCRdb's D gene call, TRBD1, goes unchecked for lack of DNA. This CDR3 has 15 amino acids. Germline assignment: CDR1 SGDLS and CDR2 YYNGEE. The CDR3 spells CASSVGSGRYNEQFF.

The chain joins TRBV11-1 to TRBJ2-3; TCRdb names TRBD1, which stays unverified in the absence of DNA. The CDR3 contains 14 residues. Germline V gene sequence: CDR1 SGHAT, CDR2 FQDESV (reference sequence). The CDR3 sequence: CASSPAGPRDTQYF.

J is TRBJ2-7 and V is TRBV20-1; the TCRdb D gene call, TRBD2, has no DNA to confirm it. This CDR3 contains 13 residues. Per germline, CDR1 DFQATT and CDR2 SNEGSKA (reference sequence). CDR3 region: CSARTSERYEQYF.

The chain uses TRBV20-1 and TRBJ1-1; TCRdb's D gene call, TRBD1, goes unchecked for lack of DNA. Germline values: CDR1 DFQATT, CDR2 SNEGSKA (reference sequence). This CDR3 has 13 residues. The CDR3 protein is CSAPPALNTEAFF.

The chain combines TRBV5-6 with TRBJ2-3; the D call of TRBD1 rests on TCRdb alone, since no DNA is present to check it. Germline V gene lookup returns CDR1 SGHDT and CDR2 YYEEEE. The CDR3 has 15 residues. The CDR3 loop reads CASRKPGTLGDTQYF.

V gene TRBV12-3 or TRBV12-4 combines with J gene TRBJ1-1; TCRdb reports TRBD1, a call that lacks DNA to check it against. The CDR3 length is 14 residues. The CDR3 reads CASSFDRGNTEAFF.

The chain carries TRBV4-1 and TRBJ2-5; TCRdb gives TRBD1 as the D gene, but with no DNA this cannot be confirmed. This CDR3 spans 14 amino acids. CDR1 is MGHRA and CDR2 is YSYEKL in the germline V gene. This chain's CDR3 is CASSQAGGLETQYF.

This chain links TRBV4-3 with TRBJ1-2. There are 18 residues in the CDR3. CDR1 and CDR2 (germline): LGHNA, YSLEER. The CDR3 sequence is CASSKDPLAEHINYGYTF.

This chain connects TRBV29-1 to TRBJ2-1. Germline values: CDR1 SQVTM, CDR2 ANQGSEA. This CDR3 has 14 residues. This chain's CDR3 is CSVEADNSYNEQFF.

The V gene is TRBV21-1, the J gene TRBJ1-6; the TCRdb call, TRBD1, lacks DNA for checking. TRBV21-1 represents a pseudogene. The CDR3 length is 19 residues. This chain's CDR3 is CASSKVKRPAGVENSPLHF.

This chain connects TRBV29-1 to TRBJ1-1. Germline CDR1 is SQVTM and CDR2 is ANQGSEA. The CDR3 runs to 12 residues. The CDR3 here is CSVVVGNTEAFF.

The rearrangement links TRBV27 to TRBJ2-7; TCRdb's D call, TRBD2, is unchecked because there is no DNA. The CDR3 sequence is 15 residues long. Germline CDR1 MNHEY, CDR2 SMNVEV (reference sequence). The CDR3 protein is CASSFRRENSYEQYF.